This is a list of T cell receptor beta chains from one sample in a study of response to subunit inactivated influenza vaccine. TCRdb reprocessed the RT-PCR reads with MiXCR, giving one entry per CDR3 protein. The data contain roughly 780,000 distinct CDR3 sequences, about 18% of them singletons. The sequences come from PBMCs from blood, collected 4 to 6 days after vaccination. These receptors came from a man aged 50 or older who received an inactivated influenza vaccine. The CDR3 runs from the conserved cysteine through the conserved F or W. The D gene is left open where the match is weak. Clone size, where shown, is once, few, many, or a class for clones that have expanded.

cdr3_nt: TGCAGTGCCTCCCCGCGGCCAGATACGCAGTATTTT; cdr3_aa: CSASPRPDTQYF; d_call: NA; v_call: TRBV20-1; clone_size: NA; j_call: TRBJ2-3
cdr3_nt: TGTGCCAGCAGCCAAGGATTGAGAGAGACCCAGTACTTC; cdr3_aa: CASSQGLRETQYF; d_call: NA; v_call: TRBV4-2; clone_size: many; j_call: TRBJ2-5
cdr3_nt: TGTGCCAGCAGCTTTGGAGAGAGGAGAGAGACCCAGTACTTC; cdr3_aa: CASSFGERRETQYF; d_call: NA; v_call: TRBV7-2; clone_size: NA; j_call: TRBJ2-5
cdr3_nt: TGTGCCAGCAGTTTAAGGGGAGGGAACAATCAGCCCCAGCATTTT; cdr3_aa: CASSLRGGNNQPQHF; d_call: NA; v_call: TRBV12-3/TRBV12-4; clone_size: many; j_call: TRBJ1-5
cdr3_nt: TGTGCCAGCGGGAAGATGGGGGGAACCTACGAGCAGTACTTC; cdr3_aa: CASGKMGGTYEQYF; d_call: NA; v_call: TRBV7-2; clone_size: NA; j_call: TRBJ2-7
cdr3_nt: TGCAGTGCTAGAGCCGGAATGAGGACCCACGAGCAGTACTTC; cdr3_aa: CSARAGMRTHEQYF; d_call: NA; v_call: TRBV20-1; clone_size: NA; j_call: TRBJ2-7
cdr3_nt: TGTGCCAGCAGTTCTACAGGGTCAGCTGAAGCTTTCTTT; cdr3_aa: CASSSTGSAEAFF; d_call: NA; v_call: TRBV6-5; clone_size: few; j_call: TRBJ1-1
cdr3_nt: TGCAGTGCTTCCGACCAGGAGAACACTGAAGCTTTCTTT; cdr3_aa: CSASDQENTEAFF; d_call: NA; v_call: TRBV20-1; clone_size: few; j_call: TRBJ1-1
cdr3_nt: TGTGCCAGCAGCTTCTTGGACAATTACAATGAGCAGTTCTTC; cdr3_aa: CASSFLDNYNEQFF; d_call: NA; v_call: TRBV7-2; clone_size: NA; j_call: TRBJ2-1
cdr3_nt: TGCGCCAGCAGAGAACAGGCGGGCACTGAAGCTTTCTTT; cdr3_aa: CASREQAGTEAFF; d_call: NA; v_call: TRBV5-1; clone_size: few; j_call: TRBJ1-1